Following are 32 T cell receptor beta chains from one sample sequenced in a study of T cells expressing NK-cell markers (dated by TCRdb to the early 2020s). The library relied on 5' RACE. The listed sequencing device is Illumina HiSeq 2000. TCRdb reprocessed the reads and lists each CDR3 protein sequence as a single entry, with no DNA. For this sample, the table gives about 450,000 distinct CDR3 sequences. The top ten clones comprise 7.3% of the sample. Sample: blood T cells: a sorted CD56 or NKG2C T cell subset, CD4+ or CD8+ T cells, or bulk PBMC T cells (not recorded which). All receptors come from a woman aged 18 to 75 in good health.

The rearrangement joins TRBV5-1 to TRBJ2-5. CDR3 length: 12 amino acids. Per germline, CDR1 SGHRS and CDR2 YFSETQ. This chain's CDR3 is CASSIRQETQYF. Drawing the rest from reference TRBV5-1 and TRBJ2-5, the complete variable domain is KAGVTQTPRYLIKTRGQQVTLSCSPISGHRSVSWYQQTPGQGLQFLFEYFSETQRNKGNFPGRFSGRQFSNSRSEMNVSTLELGDSALYLCASSIRQETQYFGPGTRLLVL.

CDR3 residues: CATSPGTSGQETQYF. This chain uses TRBV15 with TRBJ2-5; TCRdb proposes TRBD2, but this gene call is untestable without DNA. Germline lookup yields CDR1 LNHNV and CDR2 YYDKDF (reference sequence). This CDR3 is 15 amino acids long.

CDR3 protein: CASSPRGTSYNEQFF. The genes are TRBV7-2 and TRBJ2-1; the D gene TCRdb calls, TRBD2, cannot be checked with no DNA. The length of the CDR3 is 15 residues. Germline assignment: CDR1 SGHTA and CDR2 FQGNSA.

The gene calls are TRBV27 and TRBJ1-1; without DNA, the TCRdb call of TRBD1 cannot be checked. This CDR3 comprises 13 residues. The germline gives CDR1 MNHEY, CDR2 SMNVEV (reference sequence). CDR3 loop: CASGRGRGTEAFF.

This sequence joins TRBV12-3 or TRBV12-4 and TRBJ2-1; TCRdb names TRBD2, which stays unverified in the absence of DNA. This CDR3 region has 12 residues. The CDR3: CASSGGAYEQFF.

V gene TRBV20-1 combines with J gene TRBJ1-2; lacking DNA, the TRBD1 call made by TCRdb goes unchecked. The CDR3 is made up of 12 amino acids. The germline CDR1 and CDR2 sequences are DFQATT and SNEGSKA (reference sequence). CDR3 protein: CSATRTNYGYTF.

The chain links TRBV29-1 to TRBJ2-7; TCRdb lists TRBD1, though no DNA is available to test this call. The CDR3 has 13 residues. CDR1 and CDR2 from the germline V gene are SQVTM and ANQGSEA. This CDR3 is CSVDGGKGYEQYF.

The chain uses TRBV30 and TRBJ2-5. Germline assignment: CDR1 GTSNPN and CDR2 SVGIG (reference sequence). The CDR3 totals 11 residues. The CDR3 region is CAWTFRETQYF. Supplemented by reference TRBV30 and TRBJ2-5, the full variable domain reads SQTIHQWPATLVQPVGSPLSLECTVEGTSNPNLYWYRQAAGRGLQLLFYSVGIGQISSEVPQNLSASRPQDRQFILSSKKLLLSDSGFYLCAWTFRETQYFGPGTRLLVL.

CDR3 region: CSASSLAGGHTGELFF. The chain joins TRBV20-1 to TRBJ2-2; the TCRdb call, TRBD2, lacks DNA for checking. The CDR3 spans 16 residues. Germline assignment: CDR1 DFQATT and CDR2 SNEGSKA (reference sequence).

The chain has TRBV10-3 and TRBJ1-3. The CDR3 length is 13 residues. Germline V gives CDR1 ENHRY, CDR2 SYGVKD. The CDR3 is CAISGYSGNTIYF.

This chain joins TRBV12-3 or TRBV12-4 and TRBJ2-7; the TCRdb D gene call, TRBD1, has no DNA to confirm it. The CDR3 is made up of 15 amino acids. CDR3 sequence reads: CASSSPWYNSYEQYF.

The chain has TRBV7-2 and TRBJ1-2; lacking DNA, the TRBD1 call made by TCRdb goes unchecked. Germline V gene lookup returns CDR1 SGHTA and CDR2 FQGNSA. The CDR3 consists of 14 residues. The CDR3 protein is CASSNTGQTYGYTF.

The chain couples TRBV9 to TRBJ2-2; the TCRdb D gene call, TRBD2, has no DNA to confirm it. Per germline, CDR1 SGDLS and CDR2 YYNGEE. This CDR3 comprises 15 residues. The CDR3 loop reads CASSPGGVHTGELFF.

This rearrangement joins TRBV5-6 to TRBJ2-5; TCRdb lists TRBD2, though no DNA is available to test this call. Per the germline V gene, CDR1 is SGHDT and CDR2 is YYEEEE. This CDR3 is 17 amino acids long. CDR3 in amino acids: CASSRETGTSGQETQYF.

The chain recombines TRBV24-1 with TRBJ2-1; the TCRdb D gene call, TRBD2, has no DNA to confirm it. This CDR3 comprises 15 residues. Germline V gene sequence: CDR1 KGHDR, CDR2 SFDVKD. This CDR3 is CATSGSGGGYNEQFF.

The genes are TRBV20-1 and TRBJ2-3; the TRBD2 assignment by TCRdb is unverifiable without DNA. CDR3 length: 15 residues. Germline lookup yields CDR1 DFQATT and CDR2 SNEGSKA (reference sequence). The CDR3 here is CSAHPLAAFTDTQYF.

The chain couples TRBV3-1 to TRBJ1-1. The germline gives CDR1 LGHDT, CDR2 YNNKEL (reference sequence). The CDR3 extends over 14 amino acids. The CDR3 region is CASSQGERNTEAFF. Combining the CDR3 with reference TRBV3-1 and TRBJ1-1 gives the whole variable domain DTAVSQTPKYLVTQMGNDKSIKCEQNLGHDTMYWYKQDSKKFLKIMFSYNNKELIINETVPNRFSPKSPDKAHLNLHINSLELGDSAVYFCASSQGERNTEAFFGQGTRLTVV.

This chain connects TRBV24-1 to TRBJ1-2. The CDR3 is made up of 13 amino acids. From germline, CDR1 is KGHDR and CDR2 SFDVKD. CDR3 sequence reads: CATSARYQGGYTF.

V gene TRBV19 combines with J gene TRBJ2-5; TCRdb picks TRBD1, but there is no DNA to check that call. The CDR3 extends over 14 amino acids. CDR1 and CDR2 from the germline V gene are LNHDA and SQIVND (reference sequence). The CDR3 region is CASSSSGVSETQYF.

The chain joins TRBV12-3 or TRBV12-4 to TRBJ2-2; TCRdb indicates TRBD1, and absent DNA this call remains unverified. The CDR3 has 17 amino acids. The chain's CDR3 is CASSPLAPTQGTGELFF.

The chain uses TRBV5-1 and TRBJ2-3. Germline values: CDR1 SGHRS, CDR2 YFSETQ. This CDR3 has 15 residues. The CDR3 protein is CASSLIGVVTDTQYF.

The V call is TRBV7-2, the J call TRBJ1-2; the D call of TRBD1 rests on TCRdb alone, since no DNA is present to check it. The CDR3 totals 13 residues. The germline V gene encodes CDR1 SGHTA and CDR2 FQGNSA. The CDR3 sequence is CASSLAGGQGYTF. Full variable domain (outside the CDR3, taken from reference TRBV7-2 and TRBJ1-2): GAGVSQSPSNKVTEKGKDVELRCDPISGHTALYWYRQSLGQGLEFLIYFQGNSAPDKSGLPSDRFSAERTGGSVSTLTIQRTQQEDSAVYLCASSLAGGQGYTFGSGTRLTVV.

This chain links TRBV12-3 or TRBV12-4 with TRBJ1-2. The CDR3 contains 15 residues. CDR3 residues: CASSLAEALGYGYTF.

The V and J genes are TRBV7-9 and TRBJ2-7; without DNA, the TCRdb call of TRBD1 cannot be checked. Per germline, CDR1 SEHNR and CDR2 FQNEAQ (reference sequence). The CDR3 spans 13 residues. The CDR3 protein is CASSQGNSDEQYF.

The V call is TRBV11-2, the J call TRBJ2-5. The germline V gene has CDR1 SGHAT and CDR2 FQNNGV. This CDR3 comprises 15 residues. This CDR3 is CASSLGILGKETQYF. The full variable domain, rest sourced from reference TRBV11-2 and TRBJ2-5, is EAGVAQSPRYKIIEKRQSVAFWCNPISGHATLYWYQQILGQGPKLLIQFQNNGVVDDSQLPKDRFSAERLKGVDSTLKIQPAKLEDSAVYLCASSLGILGKETQYFGPGTRLLVL.

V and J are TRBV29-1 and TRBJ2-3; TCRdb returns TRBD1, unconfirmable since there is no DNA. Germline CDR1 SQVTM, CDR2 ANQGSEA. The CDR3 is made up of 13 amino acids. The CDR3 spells CSVETGSTDTQYF.

CDR3 in amino acids: CSPPGETEAFF. The chain uses TRBV20-1 and TRBJ1-1; absent DNA, TCRdb's TRBD1 call cannot be checked. The length of the CDR3 is 11 residues. Per germline, CDR1 DFQATT and CDR2 SNEGSKA (reference sequence).

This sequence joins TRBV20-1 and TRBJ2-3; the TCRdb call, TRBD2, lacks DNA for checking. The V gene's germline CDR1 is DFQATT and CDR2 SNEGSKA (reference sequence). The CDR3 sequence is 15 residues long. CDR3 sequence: CSAPRRGASTDTRYF.

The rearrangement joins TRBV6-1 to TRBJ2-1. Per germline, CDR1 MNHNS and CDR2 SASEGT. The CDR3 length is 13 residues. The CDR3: CASSGYIGNEQFF.

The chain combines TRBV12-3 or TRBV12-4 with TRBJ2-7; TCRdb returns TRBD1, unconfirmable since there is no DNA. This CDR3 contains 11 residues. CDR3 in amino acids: CASSLTAEQYF.

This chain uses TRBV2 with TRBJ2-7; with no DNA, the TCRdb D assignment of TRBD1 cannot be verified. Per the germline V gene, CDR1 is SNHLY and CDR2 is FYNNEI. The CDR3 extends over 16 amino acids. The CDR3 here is CASSVYLGQGLNEQYF.

CDR3 protein: CASSRSGSLTGELFF. The chain employs TRBV5-4 and TRBJ2-2; the D call from TCRdb, TRBD2, cannot be confirmed without DNA. Germline lookup yields CDR1 SGHNT and CDR2 YYREEE (reference sequence). CDR3 length: 15 amino acids.